The TCR beta chain under discussion was sequenced for a study of CD8+ T cells in alopecia areata. Study results and caveats: Unlike in mice, where it was clearer, TCR sharing across patients was less clear, possibly HLA-related.

The CDR3 spans 13 residues. V shed 2 bases and J shed 8 bases, with 12 bases lying between them. Germline V gene data show CDR1 as SGHTA and CDR2 as FQGTGA. Comments on this clone: The antigen is unknown.

The authors extracted RNA and reverse transcribed it into cDNA as the sequencing template. TCRdb's copy holds only in-frame clones and misses some; the assay was immunoSEQ multiplex PCR. The profile shows roughly 120,000 clones, around two fifths of them singletons. This clonotype originated in a human donor with alopecia areata. Sequenced input: CD4+ T cells sorted from blood. V and J are TRBV7-3 and TRBJ1-1, with D tentatively TRBD1 (5 bases). CDR3 nucleotides: TGTGCCAGCAGCTTACAGGGACGATCGGAAGCTTTCTTT. Its protein is CASSLQGRSEAFF.